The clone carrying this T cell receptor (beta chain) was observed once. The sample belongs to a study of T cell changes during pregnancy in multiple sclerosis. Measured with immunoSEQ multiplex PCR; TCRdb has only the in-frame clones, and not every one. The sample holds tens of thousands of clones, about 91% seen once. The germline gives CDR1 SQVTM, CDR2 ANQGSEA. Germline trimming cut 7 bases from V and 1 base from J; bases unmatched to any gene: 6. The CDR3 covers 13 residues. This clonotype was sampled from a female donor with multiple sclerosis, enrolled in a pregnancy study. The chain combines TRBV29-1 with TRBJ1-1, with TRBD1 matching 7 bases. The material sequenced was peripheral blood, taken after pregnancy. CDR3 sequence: CSADRDQNTEAFF. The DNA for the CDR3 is TGCAGCGCCGACAGGGACCAGAACACTGAAGCTTTCTTT.